The clone carrying this TCR beta chain was observed at least ten times. Its specificity is unknown. These data belong to a study of early T cells in non-severe SARS-CoV-2 infection. Whole-study context: Unsorted whole blood bulk RNA was sequenced, with unpaired chains.

Trimming stripped 1 base from V and 5 bases from J, with 10 bases between. This CDR3 contains 14 residues. Germline values: CDR1 SGHTA, CDR2 FQGNSA. Study-wide points: Missing private and CD4 specificities, VDJdb matching favored anti-spike CD8 responses.

Researchers attached unique molecular identifiers to individual cDNA molecules. MiXCR, run by TCRdb on the 5' RACE reads, gives a single entry per CDR3 protein. This sample has approximately 56,000 distinct CDR3 sequences, with 7% to 10% found just once. The sample consisted of whole blood. This chain links TRBV7-2 with TRBJ2-3, with D possibly called TRBD1 or TRBD2 (6 bases each). This clonotype was sampled from an adult who was a healthcare worker with PCR-confirmed SARS-CoV-2 infection or an uninfected control (not recorded which). The CDR3 protein is CASSLVGGIDTQYF. CDR3 sequence (DNA): TGTGCCAGCAGCTTAGTAGGGGGGATAGATACGCAGTATTTT. Full variable domain (rest looked up from reference TRBV7-2 and TRBJ2-3): GAGVSQSPSNKVTEKGKDVELRCDPISGHTALYWYRQSLGQGLEFLIYFQGNSAPDKSGLPSDRFSAERTGGSVSTLTIQRTQQEDSAVYLCASSLVGGIDTQYFGPGTRLTVL.